This is a list of T cell receptor beta chains from one sample in a study of CD8 T cells in Susac syndrome. Via MiXCR, TCRdb re-called the immunoSEQ multiplex PCR reads, giving one row per CDR3 protein. The sample has fewer than 100,000 distinct CDR3 sequences, around 90% seen once; the top ten hold just over 0.5%. Sequenced input: CD8+ T cells from PBMCs. The receptors shown here come from a human donor with multiple sclerosis. Each CDR3 is given with its conserved first and last residue. The D gene is left open where the match is weak. For some rows the clone size is stated as once, few or many, or as a class when expanded; others skip it.

>once|TRBV12-3/TRBV12-4|TRBJ1-6|NA
CASSPLGANSPLHF
TGTGCCAGCAGCCCACTCGGGGCCAATTCACCCCTCCACTTT
>NA|TRBV19|TRBJ1-1|NA
CASSPWGGEAFF
TGTGCCAGTAGTCCTTGGGGGGGTGAAGCTTTCTTT
>NA|TRBV27|TRBJ2-7|TRBD1
CASSLPGQGYEQYF
TGTGCCAGCAGCCTACCGGGACAGGGGTACGAGCAGTACTTC
>NA|TRBV14|TRBJ2-5|NA
CASSQGDGSGETQYF
TGTGCCAGCAGCCAAGGGGACGGCTCGGGAGAGACCCAGTACTTC
>NA|TRBV19|TRBJ1-1|NA
CASSLSLDNAKGTEAFF
TGTGCCAGTAGTCTATCGCTCGACAACGCTAAGGGCACTGAAGCTTTCTTT
>NA|TRBV6-1|TRBJ2-3|NA
CASSPPTSTQYF
TGTGCCAGCAGCCCCCCTACGAGTACGCAGTATTTT
>NA|TRBV5-6|TRBJ2-7|NA
CASSLAGEQYF
TGTGCCAGCAGCTTGGCGGGTGAGCAGTACTTC
>once|TRBV6-8|TRBJ2-7|NA
CASSYSTVYEQYF
TGTGCCAGCAGTTACAGCACAGTCTACGAGCAGTACTTC
>NA|TRBV5-1|TRBJ2-3|NA
CASSTGQGGDTQYF
TGCGCCAGCAGCACTGGACAGGGAGGGGATACGCAGTATTTT
>NA|TRBV27|TRBJ1-1|NA
CASRGTAQNTEAFF
TGTGCCAGCAGGGGGACCGCGCAGAACACTGAAGCTTTCTTT
>NA|TRBV12-3/TRBV12-4|TRBJ2-7|TRBD1
CASSLQDREVEQYF
TGTGCCAGCAGTTTACAGGACAGGGAGGTCGAGCAGTACTTC
>NA|TRBV12-3/TRBV12-4|TRBJ2-1|NA
CASGPLGPYNEQFF
TGTGCCAGCGGCCCCCTGGGACCTTACAATGAGCAGTTCTTC
>NA|TRBV28|TRBJ2-1|TRBD2
CASSLTSGGASEQFF
TGTGCCAGCAGCCTAACTAGCGGGGGGGCAAGTGAGCAGTTCTTC
>NA|TRBV15|TRBJ2-2|NA
CATSTPGQGFGELFF
TGTGCCACCAGCACTCCGGGACAAGGTTTTGGGGAGCTGTTTTTT
>NA|TRBV4-3|TRBJ1-5|NA
CASSQVFGGIQPQHF
TGCGCCAGCAGCCAAGTGTTTGGAGGGATTCAGCCCCAGCATTTT
>NA|TRBV11-2|TRBJ2-5|TRBD1
CASSLVQGKETQYF
TGTGCCAGCAGCTTAGTACAGGGGAAAGAGACCCAGTACTTC
>once|TRBV6-5|TRBJ2-1|NA
CASSYRGGYNEQFF
TGTGCCAGCAGTTATAGGGGGGGATACAATGAGCAGTTCTTC
>NA|TRBV3-1|TRBJ2-2|NA
CASSQRTGAGELFF
TGTGCCAGCAGCCAAAGAACGGGGGCCGGGGAGCTGTTTTTT
>NA|TRBV2|TRBJ2-1|NA
CASSGIGSGRLYNEQFF
TGTGCCAGCAGTGGGATTGGTAGCGGCAGACTCTACAATGAGCAGTTCTTC
>NA|TRBV12-3/TRBV12-4|TRBJ2-7|NA
CASSLARGKSSYEQYF
TGTGCCAGCAGTTTAGCGCGCGGGAAGAGCTCCTACGAGCAGTACTTC
>NA|TRBV7-9|TRBJ1-2|NA
CASSLFIQEADGYTF
TGTGCCAGCAGCTTGTTCATTCAGGAGGCGGATGGCTACACCTTC
>NA|TRBV6-5|TRBJ2-1|NA
CATRLISYNEQFF
TGTGCCACCCGCCTGATCTCCTACAATGAGCAGTTCTTC
>NA|TRBV6-5|TRBJ2-6|NA
CASSYVSGANVLTF
TGTGCCAGCAGTTACGTCTCTGGGGCCAACGTCCTGACTTTC
>NA|TRBV28|TRBJ2-4|NA
CATAHSNIQYF
TGTGCTACGGCCCACTCCAACATTCAGTACTTC
>NA|TRBV5-4|TRBJ1-1|TRBD1
CASSTLQGAMNTEAFF
TGTGCCAGCAGCACGCTACAGGGGGCCATGAACACTGAAGCTTTCTTT
>NA|TRBV13|TRBJ2-7|TRBD1
CASSYVGTGDHEQYF
TGTGCCAGCAGCTACGTCGGGACAGGGGACCACGAGCAGTACTTC
>NA|TRBV28|TRBJ2-1|TRBD2
CASTPGIAGANEQFF
TGTGCCAGCACCCCAGGGATAGCGGGAGCTAATGAGCAGTTCTTC
>NA|TRBV12-5|TRBJ2-3|NA
CASARTRTDTQYF
TGTGCTAGTGCCCGCACCCGCACAGATACGCAGTATTTT
>NA|TRBV6-5|TRBJ2-1|TRBD2
CASSFLAGNPSHREQFF
TGTGCCAGCAGTTTCCTAGCGGGCAACCCCTCGCACCGTGAGCAGTTCTTC
>NA|TRBV7-2|TRBJ2-3|TRBD2
CASTLRGGGFLTDTQYF
TGTGCCAGCACCCTTCGTGGGGGGGGGTTTCTCACAGATACGCAGTATTTT
>NA|TRBV6-2/TRBV6-3|TRBJ2-1|NA
CASMGLSDEQFF
TGTGCCAGCATGGGACTTTCCGATGAGCAGTTCTTC
>NA|TRBV20-1|TRBJ2-5|NA
CSARDGVGGETQYF
TGCAGTGCTAGAGATGGGGTTGGGGGAGAGACCCAGTACTTC
>NA|TRBV2|TRBJ2-1|NA
CASKEYDILNEQFF
TGTGCCAGCAAGGAGTATGATATATTAAATGAGCAGTTCTTC
>NA|TRBV28|TRBJ1-1|NA
CASSFRTNTEAFF
TGTGCCAGCAGTTTCCGCACAAACACTGAAGCTTTCTTT
>once|TRBV6-5|TRBJ1-2|NA
CASSYSISGFGYTF
TGTGCCAGCAGTTACTCGATTTCGGGCTTCGGCTACACCTTC
>NA|TRBV9|TRBJ2-1|TRBD1
CASSVGGQGNEQFF
TGTGCCAGCAGCGTAGGGGGACAGGGAAATGAGCAGTTCTTC
>NA|TRBV12-3/TRBV12-4|TRBJ2-1|NA
CATWRGDEQFF
TGTGCCACTTGGAGGGGTGATGAGCAGTTCTTC
>NA|TRBV4-3|TRBJ1-2|NA
CASSQEGTDYGYTF
TGCGCCAGCAGCCAAGAAGGGACGGATTATGGCTACACCTTC
>once|TRBV7-6|TRBJ2-7|NA
CASSVSGLYEQYF
TGTGCCAGCAGCGTGAGCGGCCTGTACGAGCAGTACTTC
>once|TRBV12-3/TRBV12-4|TRBJ2-2|NA
CASSPLGGVNTGELFF
TGTGCCAGCAGTCCCCTGGGGGGTGTGAACACCGGGGAGCTGTTTTTT
>NA|TRBV27|TRBJ2-7|TRBD1
CASSLSRTGYEQYF
TGTGCCAGCAGTTTATCCCGGACAGGCTACGAGCAGTACTTC
>NA|TRBV29-1|TRBJ1-2|NA
CSVLDSGALYGYTF
TGCAGCGTTCTCGACTCAGGGGCGCTCTATGGCTACACCTTC
>NA|TRBV6-2/TRBV6-3|TRBJ2-7|NA
CASSYSGVSYEQYF
TGTGCCAGCAGTTACTCAGGGGTCTCCTACGAGCAGTACTTC
>NA|TRBV13|TRBJ2-7|NA
CASSWNGPSYEQYF
TGTGCCAGCAGCTGGAACGGTCCCTCCTACGAGCAGTACTTC
>NA|TRBV13|TRBJ2-3|TRBD1
CASSLRGQRLSTDTQYF
TGTGCCAGCAGCTTAAGGGGGCAGCGGCTTAGCACAGATACGCAGTATTTT
>NA|TRBV7-6|TRBJ2-1|NA
CASSLLVSFSYNEQFF
TGTGCCAGCAGCCTCTTGGTCTCCTTCTCCTACAATGAACAGTTCTTC
>NA|TRBV19|TRBJ1-5|NA
CASQEYSNQPQHF
TGTGCCAGTCAGGAGTATAGCAATCAGCCCCAGCATTTT
>NA|TRBV19|TRBJ2-3|TRBD2
CASSRLAASTDTQYF
TGTGCCAGTAGCCGACTAGCGGCTAGCACAGATACGCAGTATTTT
>NA|TRBV9|TRBJ1-1|NA
CASSVEGGPGTEAFF
TGTGCCAGCAGCGTAGAAGGGGGGCCGGGCACTGAAGCTTTCTTT
>NA|TRBV2|TRBJ2-7|TRBD2
CASSEAGRPGLATYEQYF
TGTGCCAGCAGTGAAGCCGGGCGACCGGGACTAGCTACCTACGAGCAGTACTTC